This T cell receptor beta chain was captured in a study of blood T cells in healthy people across ages. The authors ran a second PCR of about 7 to 11 cycles using a sample-barcoded 5' primer and a J-beta primer mix. TCRdb analysed the 5' RACE reads with MiXCR anew, one entry per CDR3 protein. The sample has about 1,500,000 distinct CDR3 sequences, roughly 27% seen once. The germline CDR1 and CDR2 sequences are MNHNY and SVGAGI (reference sequence). With 9 bases removed from V and 4 bases from J, the gap between germline ends came to 16 bases. The CDR3 consists of 14 residues. Study-level results: Across samples, TCR beta diversity tracked strongly with naive T cell percentage. Long-lived donors carried more naive CD4+ cells and greater diversity than aged donors. Because donor CMV status was unknown, expanded clonotype changes were possibly confounded. A conclusive naive versus antigen-experienced comparison was prevented by the unsorted PBMCs.

Note on this clonotype: Its cognate antigen is unknown.

Sequenced material: blood. The clonotype originates from a woman in her twenties or thirties in good health. The V gene is TRBV6-6, the J gene TRBJ2-1; D possibly corresponds to TRBD1 (6 bases). CDR3 protein: CARGSGTPYNEQFF. The CDR3 DNA follows: TGTGCCAGGGGATCCGGGACACCGTACAATGAGCAGTTCTTC.